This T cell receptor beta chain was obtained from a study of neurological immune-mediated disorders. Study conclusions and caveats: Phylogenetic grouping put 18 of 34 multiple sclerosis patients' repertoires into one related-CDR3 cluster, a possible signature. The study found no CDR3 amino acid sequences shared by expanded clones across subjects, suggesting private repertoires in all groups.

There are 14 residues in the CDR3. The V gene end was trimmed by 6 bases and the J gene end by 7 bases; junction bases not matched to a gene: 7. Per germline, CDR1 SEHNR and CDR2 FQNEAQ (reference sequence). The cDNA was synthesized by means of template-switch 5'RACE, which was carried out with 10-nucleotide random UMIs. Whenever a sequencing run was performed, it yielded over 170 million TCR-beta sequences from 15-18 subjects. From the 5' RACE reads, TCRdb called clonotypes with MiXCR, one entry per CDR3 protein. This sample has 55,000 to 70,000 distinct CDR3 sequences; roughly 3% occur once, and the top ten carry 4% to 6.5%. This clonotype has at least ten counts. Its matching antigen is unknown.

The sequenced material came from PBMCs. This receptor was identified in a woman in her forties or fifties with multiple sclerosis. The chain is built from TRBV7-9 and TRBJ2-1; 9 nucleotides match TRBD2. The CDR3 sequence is CASRAGGSTNEQFF. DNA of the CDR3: TGTGCCAGCAGAGCGGGGGGAAGCACTAATGAGCAGTTCTTC.